This TCR beta chain was captured by sequencing in a study of cytomegalovirus exposure and HLA in healthy donors. Study-wide context: Early released data had around 88 million unique TCRs, all coming from HLA-typed donors.

PCR primers comprised 60 Vbeta and 13 Jbeta primers. Sequenced by immunoSEQ multiplex PCR; TCRdb stores in-frame clones only, minus some. This sample has over 130,000 clones; 66% occur once, and the top ten carry over 5%. General study results and limits: In vitro work confirmed that three CMV-associated chains recognize CMV antigens. Analyses of presence and absence presupposed an approximately uniform sequencing depth across donors. TCR sequences were mostly rare, though some public TCRs occurred in many donors.

This clone appeared once. Its antigen is not known. This CDR3 region has 14 residues. Germline CDR1 is MNHNY and CDR2 is SVGAGI (reference sequence). V was clipped by 2 bases and J by 3 bases, with 10 bases between them. This TCR derives from an older woman in good health and CMV-seronegative. The sample was PBMCs. This chain uses TRBV6-6 with TRBJ1-2; no clear D gene. CDR3: CASSYRPGDYGYTF. CDR3 bases: TGTGCCAGCAGTTACCGGCCGGGAGACTATGGCTACACCTTC.